This TCR beta chain is drawn from a study of molecular identifiers for immune sequencing clone quantification. From germline, CDR1 is MNHEY and CDR2 SMNVEV (reference sequence). V was pared by 6 bases and J by 7 bases, with 9 bases of the junction left unmatched. The CDR3 sequence is 14 residues long. TCRdb ran MiXCR on the PCR reads and lists one entry per CDR3 protein. The sample carries approximately 550,000 distinct CDR3 sequences, about 22% recorded once. The rearrangement joins TRBV27 to TRBJ2-1; 7 positions match TRBD1. Sequences were obtained from naive CD8+ T cells from blood, with Jurkat cell RNA spiked in. The subset was: FACS-sorted CD8+CD4-CCR7+CD45RA+ naive T cells. This receptor was taken from a human donor in good health. Some libraries in this study had Jurkat cell RNA spiked in. The CDR3 nucleotides are TGTGCCAGCAGAACCGGGACAGTTCTGAATGAGCAGTTCTTC. Encoded protein: CASRTGTVLNEQFF.